The 5 T cell receptor beta chains given below trace back to one sample, sequenced in a study of response to subunit inactivated influenza vaccine. TCRdb passed the RT-PCR reads through MiXCR, listing each CDR3 protein once. Counted here are hundreds of thousands of distinct CDR3 sequences, 15% to 18% occurring once; the ten biggest clones make up roughly 10%. Source: PBMCs from blood, taken 11 to 12 days after vaccination. Every receptor here comes from a man aged 50 or older who received an inactivated influenza vaccine.

The J gene is TRBJ2-3, the V gene TRBV28, with a tentative D call TRBD2 (6 bases). V dropped 8 bases and J dropped 9 bases, with 12 bases sitting between them. Germline values: CDR1 MDHEN, CDR2 SYDVKM. The CDR3 is 11 residues long. The CDR3 loop is CASANRETQYF. CDR3 nucleotide sequence: TGTGCCAGCGCAAACCGGGAGACGCAGTATTTT.

This clonotype was seen more than once but under ten times. The chain employs TRBV2 and TRBJ1-2, with D possibly being TRBD1 (5 bases). The CDR3 sequence is 15 residues long. Looked up from germline, CDR1 is SNHLY and CDR2 is FYNNEI. The V gene lost 1 base and the J gene lost 1 base, with 10 bases spanning the gap. CDR3 loop: CASSEGTRGNYGYTF. CDR3 DNA sequence: TGTGCCAGCAGTGAAGGGACAAGGGGTAACTATGGCTACACCTTC.

This clonotype was detected ten times or more. The chain uses TRBV29-1 and TRBJ1-1; D is uncertain. The CDR3 has 12 residues. Trimming took 4 bases from V and 5 from J, leaving 11 bases between them. CDR1 and CDR2 (germline): SQVTM, ANQGSEA. In nucleotides, the CDR3 is TGCAGCGTTGGAGAGGGTGGGACTGAAGCTTTCTTT. Translation gives CSVGEGGTEAFF.

This clonotype came up a few times. CDR3 sequence: CASSEYRGSNSPLHF. Written as DNA, the CDR3 is TGTGCCAGCAGTGAATACCGGGGTTCTAATTCACCCCTCCACTTT. This chain links TRBV25-1 with TRBJ1-6; D gene uncertain. The CDR3 loop spans 15 amino acids. The germline V and J ends were trimmed by 0 bases and 6 bases, with 9 bases remaining between them. CDR1 MGHDK and CDR2 SYGVNS come from the germline V gene.

This clonotype has just a few counts. The chain couples TRBV20-1 to TRBJ2-3; D remains ambiguous. With 2 bases removed from V and 2 bases from J, the gap between germline ends came to 17 bases. CDR3 length equals 16 residues. Germline CDR1 reads DFQATT; CDR2 reads SNEGSKA (reference sequence). The CDR3 DNA sequence: TGCAGTGCTAGATCCCCAGCTCAGGCTCTCACAGATACGCAGTATTTT. This gives the protein CSARSPAQALTDTQYF.